The 16 T cell receptor beta chains given below trace back to one sample, sequenced in a study of blood T cell repertoires in COVID-19. The table came from immunoSEQ multiplex PCR; TCRdb's copy has only in-frame clones and leaves some out. There are 90,000 to 120,000 clones in the sample; approximately 91% occur only once, and over 0.95% lies in the top ten. The specimen sequenced was peripheral blood. These receptors came from a man aged 60-69 years with acute or convalescent COVID-19.

The DNA for the CDR3 is TGTGCCAGCAGTTACTCGTCAGGGGGTTCGGAAAAACTGTTTTTT. This translates into CASSYSSGGSEKLFF. The genes are TRBV6-6 and TRBJ1-4, with 7 positions matching TRBD1. CDR3 length: 15 amino acids. V lost 0 bases, J lost 8 bases, and 6 bases stayed unmatched. Germline values: CDR1 MNHNY, CDR2 SVGAGI (reference sequence).

The CDR3 is CASSEEEVQGVGNNEQFF. The CDR3 region has the DNA TGTGCCAGCAGTGAAGAAGAGGTACAGGGGGTGGGCAACAATGAGCAGTTCTTC. J is TRBJ2-1 and V is TRBV6-1, with TRBD1 identical over 8 bases. The CDR3 extends over 18 amino acids. Germline V CDR1 and CDR2: MNHNS, SASEGT. J gave up 5 bases and V 1 base, and 13 bases lay outside the gene matches.

The chain combines TRBV28 with TRBJ1-1, with 7 bases fitting TRBD1. CDR1 and CDR2 (germline): MDHEN, SYDVKM. This CDR3 is 14 amino acids long. V lost 6 bases to trimming and J lost 1 base; unmatched junction nucleotides: 5. The CDR3: CASSEGTANTEAFF. The DNA of the CDR3 is TGTGCCAGCAGCGAAGGGACAGCGAACACTGAAGCTTTCTTT.

This clone was counted a single time. The gene calls are TRBV7-3 and TRBJ1-1; D not certain. Trimming pared 1 base from V and 1 base from J, leaving 10 bases between. The CDR3 loop spans 15 amino acids. From germline, CDR1 is SGHTA and CDR2 FQGTGA. The CDR3 nucleotides read TGTGCCAGCAGCTTAAATGGCGGAACGAACACTGAAGCTTTCTTT. It translates to CASSLNGGTNTEAFF.

The gene calls are TRBV19 and TRBJ2-2, with D maybe TRBD1 (5 bases). The V end lost 1 base, the J end lost 2 bases, and 11 bases lay between the germline ends. CDR1 is LNHDA, CDR2 SQIVND, per germline (reference sequence). The CDR3 extends over 16 amino acids. In nucleotides, the CDR3 is TGTGCCAGTAGTATAGCTCAGGGCGGTAACACCGGGGAGCTGTTTTTT. This encodes CASSIAQGGNTGELFF.

V usage is TRBV27 and J usage is TRBJ1-6; D is unclear. CDR3 length equals 13 residues. Germline CDR1 and CDR2: MNHEY and SMNVEV (reference sequence). The ends were cut back, 2 bases at V and 10 bases at J, with 9 bases in the middle. In nucleotides, the CDR3 is TGTGCCAGCAGTTTAAGTCGGGAGTCACCCCTCCACTTT. Protein sequence: CASSLSRESPLHF.

The chain carries TRBV27 and TRBJ2-2, with 12 nucleotides matching TRBD2. Germline V gene sequence: CDR1 MNHEY, CDR2 SMNVEV (reference sequence). CDR3 size: 16 residues. V was pared by 6 bases and J by 5 bases, with 7 bases of the junction left unmatched. The CDR3 region has the DNA TGTGCCAGCAGCTCCGGACTAGCGGGACGTACCGGGGAGCTGTTTTTT. Protein: CASSSGLAGRTGELFF.

The V and J genes are TRBV27 and TRBJ2-5; 10 bases match TRBD2. With 5 bases clipped from V and 3 bases from J, the junction kept 3 bases outside the gene matches. The germline V gene encodes CDR1 MNHEY and CDR2 SMNVEV (reference sequence). The CDR3 is 14 residues long. CDR3 sequence reads: CASSLAGVEETQYF. CDR3 nucleotides: TGTGCCAGCAGTCTAGCGGGAGTTGAAGAGACCCAGTACTTC.

The rearrangement joins TRBV18 to TRBJ1-1, with 10 bases identical to TRBD1. This CDR3 is 15 amino acids long. Germline V gene lookup returns CDR1 KGHSH and CDR2 LQKENI. The ends lost 5 bases at V and 5 bases at J; junction bases unmatched: 8. CDR3 loop: CASSYNGQGGTEAFF. The CDR3 nucleotides read TGTGCCAGCTCATACAATGGACAGGGGGGAACTGAAGCTTTCTTT. The full variable domain, in which reference TRBV18 and TRBJ1-1 provide the parts outside the CDR3, is NAGVMQNPRHLVRRRGQEARLRCSPMKGHSHVYWYRQLPEEGLKFMVYLQKENIIDESGMPKERFSAEFPKEGPSILRIQQVVRGDSAAYFCASSYNGQGGTEAFFGQGTRLTVV.

The rearrangement links TRBV12-3 or TRBV12-4 to TRBJ1-2; D remains unclear. V lost 3 bases to trimming and J lost 4 bases, with 9 bases between them. This CDR3 has 13 residues. CDR3 loop: CASSLGRSYGYTF. CDR3 bases: TGTGCCAGCAGTTTGGGCAGATCCTATGGCTACACCTTC.

V usage is TRBV3-1 (or the pseudogene TRBV3-2) and J usage is TRBJ1-6; 12 nucleotides match TRBD1. Germline-derived CDR1 and CDR2 are LGHDT and YNNKEL (reference sequence). The CDR3 length is 15 residues. Trimming took 3 bases from V and 9 from J; bases not matched to a gene: 3. CDR3 coding DNA: TGTGCCAGCAGCCAGGGGACAGGGGGCGCTTCACCCCTCCACTTT. It is translated as CASSQGTGGASPLHF.

This clone came up once. The J gene is TRBJ2-7, the V gene TRBV6-5; 8 bases agree with TRBD1. The CDR3 consists of 15 residues. Losses at the gene ends were 2 bases for V and 0 bases for J; bases not matched to a gene: 3. Germline V gene data show CDR1 as MNHEY and CDR2 as SVGAGI. Here the CDR3 DNA reads TGTGCCAGCAGTTACGTCACAGGGGGCTCCTACGAGCAGTACTTC. Translated: CASSYVTGGSYEQYF.

This chain joins TRBV9 and TRBJ1-2; TRBD1 matches 8 bases. V trimming: 4 bases; J trimming: 8 bases; junction bases outside the gene matches: 7. Germline CDR1 is SGDLS and CDR2 is YYNGEE. CDR3 length: 13 amino acids. In DNA form, the CDR3 reads TGTGCCAGCAGCCCCGGACAGGGTCAAGGCTACACCTTC. Protein: CASSPGQGQGYTF.

In its sample, this clone was seen a few times. The chain employs TRBV30 and TRBJ1-5; 7 nucleotides agree with TRBD1. The CDR3 is made up of 15 amino acids. V was clipped by 4 bases and J by 3 bases; unmatched bases: 9. Per the germline V gene, CDR1 is GTSNPN and CDR2 is SVGIG (reference sequence). The CDR3 loop reads CAWNGGGANNQPQHF. The CDR3 DNA follows: TGTGCCTGGAATGGAGGGGGCGCGAACAATCAGCCCCAGCATTTT.

The chain carries TRBV28 and TRBJ1-1; 7 bases fit TRBD1. Germline V gene sequence: CDR1 MDHEN, CDR2 SYDVKM. The CDR3 has 14 residues. Trimming took 2 bases from V and 4 from J; bases not matched to a gene: 4. CDR3 in amino acids: CASSLVPGGTEAFF. The CDR3 DNA reads as TGTGCCAGCAGTTTAGTGCCAGGGGGCACTGAAGCTTTCTTT.

The chain employs TRBV6-1 and TRBJ1-2; maybe TRBD1 (5 bases). The CDR3 consists of 15 residues. Per germline, CDR1 MNHNS and CDR2 SASEGT. V gave up 3 bases and J gave up 5 bases, with 16 bases separating them. The CDR3, as DNA: TGTGCCAGCAGTGAGGGACCAGGAGGGGTGTATGGCTACACCTTC. Encoded protein: CASSEGPGGVYGYTF.